The 21 T cell receptor beta chains below all came from one sample that was sequenced in a study of blood T cell repertoires in COVID-19. Sequencing used immunoSEQ multiplex PCR; TCRdb keeps in-frame clones, though not all of them. The data show fewer than 200,000 clones, with roughly 87% seen just once and approximately 21% held by the top ten. The sample was peripheral blood. The receptors were gathered from a man aged 60 to 75 with active or convalescent COVID-19.

A remark on this clone: The sample carries other DNA sequences with the same CDR3. The gene calls are TRBV5-1 and TRBJ1-2, with D possibly TRBD1 on 5 matching bases. The germline CDR1 and CDR2 sequences are SGHRS and YFSETQ. Trimming took off 0 bases at V and 2 bases at J, with 5 bases between the two ends. This CDR3 is built from 13 residues. CDR3: CASSLDRNYGYTF. The CDR3 coding sequence is TGCGCCAGCAGCTTGGACAGGAACTATGGCTACACCTTC.

V is TRBV7-9 and J is TRBJ2-1, with TRBD1 matching 7 bases. V lost 5 bases to trimming and J lost 3 bases; unmatched junction nucleotides: 13. In germline, CDR1 is SEHNR, CDR2 FQNEAQ (reference sequence). The CDR3 loop spans 17 amino acids. CDR3 nucleotide sequence: TGTGCCAGCAGCCTAGGGGACAGTCACTATATCTACAATGAGCAGTTCTTC. Its translation is CASSLGDSHYIYNEQFF.

V gene TRBV7-3 combines with J gene TRBJ2-1; tentatively, D is TRBD2 (6 bases). CDR3 length equals 14 residues. Germline V lookup: CDR1 SGHTA, CDR2 FQGTGA. V was shortened by 4 bases and J by 5 bases, with 12 bases between the two germline ends. CDR3 nucleotide sequence: TGTGCCAGCAGCTCAACGGGACTTAACAATGAGCAGTTCTTC. Translated: CASSSTGLNNEQFF.

V usage is TRBV19 and J usage is TRBJ2-2; the match to TRBD1 covers 7 bases. CDR1 LNHDA and CDR2 SQIVND come from the germline V gene (reference sequence). After removal of 5 bases from V and 4 bases from J, the junction contained 7 bases not matched to a gene. The CDR3 runs to 15 residues. CDR3 nucleotide sequence: TGTGCCAGTAGTCTAACAGGGGCCCGCACCGGGGAGCTGTTTTTT. Its translation is CASSLTGARTGELFF.

This rearrangement joins TRBV2 to TRBJ1-1; 9 bases are shared with TRBD1. Germline trimming cut 5 bases from V and 2 bases from J; bases unmatched to any gene: 9. There are 16 residues in the CDR3. Germline CDR1 reads SNHLY; CDR2 reads FYNNEI. The DNA of the CDR3 is TGTGCCAGCAGTTTCGAGGGGACAGGGCCCAACACTGAAGCTTTCTTT. It encodes CASSFEGTGPNTEAFF.

This chain connects TRBV9 to TRBJ1-2, with 8 bases fitting TRBD1. V lost 3 bases, J lost 3 bases, and 7 bases stayed unmatched. CDR3 length: 15 residues. Germline CDR1 SGDLS, CDR2 YYNGEE. The CDR3 DNA sequence: TGTGCCAGCAGCGCTAGGGACAGGATGGACTATGGCTACACCTTC. Translated: CASSARDRMDYGYTF.

CDR3 coding DNA: TGCGCCAGCAGTGACTACGGGGGGGCCACCGGGGAGCTGTTTTTT. Translation gives CASSDYGGATGELFF. The gene calls are TRBV10-2 and TRBJ2-2, with 8 positions matching TRBD2. Unmatched junction bases numbered 4, after V lost 3 bases and J lost 4 bases. Germline V gives CDR1 WSHSY, CDR2 SAAADI. This CDR3 region has 15 residues.

The chain is built from TRBV3-1 (or the pseudogene TRBV3-2) and TRBJ2-3; 7 bases match TRBD1. V lost 9 bases and J lost 1; bases outside the gene matches: 7. The CDR3 loop spans 14 amino acids. From germline, CDR1 is LGHDT and CDR2 YNNKEL (reference sequence). The CDR3 protein is CASTGEPGTDTQYF. The DNA for the CDR3 is TGTGCCAGTACAGGGGAACCCGGCACAGATACGCAGTATTTT.

The chain carries TRBV5-1 and TRBJ2-3; no reliable D call. The CDR3 is 15 residues long. The V end was cut by 0 bases, the J end by 6 bases, with 14 bases between. Germline V gene lookup returns CDR1 SGHRS and CDR2 YFSETQ. The CDR3 protein is CASSLVFSQADTQYF. In DNA, the CDR3 is TGCGCCAGCAGCTTGGTTTTCTCCCAAGCCGATACGCAGTATTTT.

V and J are TRBV6-5 and TRBJ2-5; perhaps TRBD2 as D (6 bases). The V end lost 6 bases, the J end lost 3 bases, and 14 bases lay between the germline ends. Germline values: CDR1 MNHEY, CDR2 SVGAGI. This CDR3 region has 14 residues. The CDR3 is CASSRDLGEETQYF. For the CDR3, the DNA is TGTGCCAGCAGCAGGGACTTGGGGGAAGAGACCCAGTACTTC.

The chain combines TRBV19 with TRBJ2-3; 10 nucleotides match TRBD1. With V trimmed by 6 bases and J by 5 bases, 2 bases remained unmatched. The germline V gene has CDR1 LNHDA and CDR2 SQIVND (reference sequence). The CDR3 contains 13 residues. CDR3 nucleotides: TGTGCCAGTAGGGACAGGGGGGGAGATACGCAGTATTTT. Encoded protein: CASRDRGGDTQYF. Full variable domain (outside the CDR3, taken from reference TRBV19 and TRBJ2-3): DGGITQSPKYLFRKEGQNVTLSCEQNLNHDAMYWYRQDPGQGLRLIYYSQIVNDFQKGDIAEGYSVSREKKESFPLTVTSAQKNPTAFYLCASRDRGGDTQYFGPGTRLTVL.

The chain has TRBV6-5 and TRBJ2-7, with D tentatively TRBD1 (6 bases). This CDR3 is 12 amino acids long. Germline loops: CDR1 MNHEY, CDR2 SVGAGI. Between the trimmed V and J ends, which lost 7 bases and 3 bases, there was a span of 10 bases. As DNA, the CDR3 is TGTGCCAGCACTAAGGACAGCTACGAGCAGTACTTC. Amino acid sequence: CASTKDSYEQYF.

The rearrangement joins TRBV9 to TRBJ1-2; 10 bases line up with TRBD1. Per the germline V gene, CDR1 is SGDLS and CDR2 is YYNGEE. This CDR3 has 14 residues. Trimming removed 6 bases from V and 4 bases from J; junction bases left unmatched: 6. The CDR3 is CASTRQGAIYGYTF. The CDR3 nucleotides are TGTGCCAGCACCCGACAGGGGGCGATCTATGGCTACACCTTC.

This chain links TRBV30 with TRBJ2-3; possibly TRBD2 for D (5 bases). Germline V gene lookup returns CDR1 GTSNPN and CDR2 SVGIG (reference sequence). CDR3 length equals 13 residues. Trimming removed 4 bases at V and 3 bases at J, with 11 bases between. The CDR3 bases are TGTGCCTGGACTTTGACGGGGACAGATACGCAGTATTTT. Amino acid sequence: CAWTLTGTDTQYF.

This chain uses TRBV12-5 with TRBJ2-7; 9 bases line up with TRBD2. Trimming at V came to 0 bases and at J to 2 bases, leaving 5 bases not matched to a gene. From germline, CDR1 is LGHNT and CDR2 FRNRAP. The CDR3 sequence is 16 residues long. CDR3: CASGLVLGGGAYEQYF. Here the CDR3 DNA reads TGTGCTAGTGGTTTGGTATTGGGCGGGGGGGCCTACGAGCAGTACTTC.

This sequence joins TRBV7-6 and TRBJ1-6, with D uncertain. The CDR3 covers 12 residues. Looked up from germline, CDR1 is SGHVS and CDR2 is FNYEAQ. Trimming pared 5 bases from V and 6 bases from J, leaving 5 bases between. CDR3 amino acids: CASSPSNSPLHF. DNA of the CDR3: TGTGCCAGCAGCCCATCTAATTCACCCCTCCACTTT.

This clone was observed a handful of times. The chain is built from TRBV9 and TRBJ1-2, with 7 bases fitting TRBD1. V lost 4 bases and J lost 4; bases outside the gene matches: 10. The CDR3 has 15 residues. Germline values: CDR1 SGDLS, CDR2 YYNGEE. CDR3 nucleotide sequence: TGTGCCAGCAGCCTCCAACAGGGGAATGGCTATGGCTACACCTTC. Amino acids: CASSLQQGNGYGYTF.

V and J are TRBV5-1 and TRBJ2-1, with 9 bases identical to TRBD1. The CDR3 is 15 residues long. The V segment lost 4 bases and the J segment 7 bases; nucleotides outside the gene matches: 9. Germline V CDR1 and CDR2: SGHRS, YFSETQ. The CDR3, as DNA: TGCGCCAGCAGCCCGGCGGGACAGGGCCCGAATGAGCAGTTCTTC. Encoded protein: CASSPAGQGPNEQFF.

The J gene is TRBJ2-5, the V gene TRBV5-6; D gene ambiguous. V shed 0 bases and J shed 2 bases, with 5 bases lying between them. From germline, CDR1 is SGHDT and CDR2 YYEEEE. This CDR3 region has 13 residues. In DNA form, the CDR3 reads TGTGCCAGCAGCTTGGGCAGACAAGAGACCCAGTACTTC. It specifies CASSLGRQETQYF.

J is TRBJ1-1 and V is TRBV15, with 8 bases fitting TRBD1. Germline V gene data show CDR1 as LNHNV and CDR2 as YYDKDF (reference sequence). This CDR3 contains 16 residues. Trimming took 1 base from V and 6 from J; bases not matched to a gene: 10. The CDR3 nucleotides are TGTGCCACCAGCAGAGGCCGACAGGGGTGGAATTCTGAAGCTTTCTTT. Amino acid sequence: CATSRGRQGWNSEAFF.

In its sample, this clone was seen a few times. The chain couples TRBV5-1 to TRBJ2-2; perhaps TRBD2 as D (6 bases). V was shortened by 5 bases and J by 3 bases, with 8 bases between the two germline ends. The CDR3 extends over 13 amino acids. Germline CDR1 SGHRS, CDR2 YFSETQ. The CDR3 here is CASSTGDTGELFF. The DNA of the CDR3 is TGCGCCAGCAGTACGGGGGACACCGGGGAGCTGTTTTTT.